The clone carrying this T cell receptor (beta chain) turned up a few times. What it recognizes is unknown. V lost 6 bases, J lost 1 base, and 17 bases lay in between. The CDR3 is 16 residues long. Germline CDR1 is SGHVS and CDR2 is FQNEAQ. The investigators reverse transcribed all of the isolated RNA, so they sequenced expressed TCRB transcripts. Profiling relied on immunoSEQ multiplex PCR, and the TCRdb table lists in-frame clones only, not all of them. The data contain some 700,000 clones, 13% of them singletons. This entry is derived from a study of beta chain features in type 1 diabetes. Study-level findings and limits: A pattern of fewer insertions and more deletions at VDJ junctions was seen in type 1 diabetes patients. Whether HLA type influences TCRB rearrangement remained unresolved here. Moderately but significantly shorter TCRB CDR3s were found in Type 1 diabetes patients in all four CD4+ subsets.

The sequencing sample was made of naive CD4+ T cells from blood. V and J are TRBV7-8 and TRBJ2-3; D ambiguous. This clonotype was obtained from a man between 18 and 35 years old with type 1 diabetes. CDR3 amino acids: CASSIGPMLGTDTQYF. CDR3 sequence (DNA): TGTGCCAGCAGTATAGGGCCCATGTTGGGCACAGATACGCAGTATTTT.